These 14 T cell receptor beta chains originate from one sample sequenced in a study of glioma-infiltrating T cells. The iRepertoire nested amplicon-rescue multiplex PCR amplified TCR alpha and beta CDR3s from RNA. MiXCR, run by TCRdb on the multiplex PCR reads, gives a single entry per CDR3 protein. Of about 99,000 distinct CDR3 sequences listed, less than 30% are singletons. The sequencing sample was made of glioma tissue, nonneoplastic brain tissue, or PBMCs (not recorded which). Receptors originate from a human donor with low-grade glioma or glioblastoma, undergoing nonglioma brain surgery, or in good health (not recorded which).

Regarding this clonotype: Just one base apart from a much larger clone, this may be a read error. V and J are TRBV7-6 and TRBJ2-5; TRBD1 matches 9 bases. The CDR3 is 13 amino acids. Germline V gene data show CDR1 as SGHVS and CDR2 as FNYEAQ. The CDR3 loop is CASSLQGAGTQYF. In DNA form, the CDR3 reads TGTGCTAGCAGCTTACAGGGGGCGGGGACCCAGTACTTC.

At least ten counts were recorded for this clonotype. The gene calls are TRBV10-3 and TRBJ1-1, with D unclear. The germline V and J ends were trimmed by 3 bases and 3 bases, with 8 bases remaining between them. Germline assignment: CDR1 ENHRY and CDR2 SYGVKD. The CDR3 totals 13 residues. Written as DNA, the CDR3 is TGTGCCATCAGTGAAAATGGGGACACTGAAGCTTTCTTT. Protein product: CAISENGDTEAFF.

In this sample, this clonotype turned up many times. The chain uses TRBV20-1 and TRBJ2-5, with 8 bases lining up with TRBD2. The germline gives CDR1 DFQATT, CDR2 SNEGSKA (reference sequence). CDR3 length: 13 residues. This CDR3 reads CSVGRGAHGDQYF. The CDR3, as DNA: TGCAGCGTGGGGCGGGGGGCCCATGGGGACCAGTACTTC.

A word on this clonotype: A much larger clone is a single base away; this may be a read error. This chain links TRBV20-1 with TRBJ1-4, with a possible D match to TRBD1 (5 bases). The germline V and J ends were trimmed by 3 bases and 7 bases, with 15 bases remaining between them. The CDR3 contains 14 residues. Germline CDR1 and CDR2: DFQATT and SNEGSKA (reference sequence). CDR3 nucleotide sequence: TGCAGTGCTAGTAGTCTACAGGTAGTTGAAAAACTGTTTTTT. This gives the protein CSASSLQVVEKLFF.

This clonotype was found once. This CDR3 is CSASADRGDKPQHF. The DNA for the CDR3 is TGCAGTGCTAGTGCTGACAGGGGAGATAAGCCCCAGCATTTT. The chain joins TRBV20-1 to TRBJ1-5, with TRBD1 matching 8 bases. Trimming at V came to 3 bases and at J to 8 bases, leaving 9 bases not matched to a gene. Germline CDR1 and CDR2: DFQATT and SNEGSKA (reference sequence). The CDR3 totals 14 residues.

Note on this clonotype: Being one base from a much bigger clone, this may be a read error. The CDR3 reads CASSSRRGAWDEQYF. In DNA, the CDR3 is TGTGCCAGCAGTTCCCGCCGTGGGGCCTGGGACGAGCAGTACTTC. The chain recombines TRBV6-9 with TRBJ2-7; D perhaps matches TRBD1 (5 bases). The germline V and J ends were trimmed by 4 bases and 5 bases, with 18 bases remaining between them. Germline assignment: CDR1 MNHGY and CDR2 SVAAGI. This CDR3 has 15 amino acids.

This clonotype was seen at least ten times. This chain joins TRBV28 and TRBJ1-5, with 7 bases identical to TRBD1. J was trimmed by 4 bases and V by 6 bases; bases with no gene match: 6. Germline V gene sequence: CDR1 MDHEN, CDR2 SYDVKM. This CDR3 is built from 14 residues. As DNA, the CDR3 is TGTGCCAGCAGAGGGACAGAGGGGAATCAGCCCCAGCATTTT. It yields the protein CASRGTEGNQPQHF.

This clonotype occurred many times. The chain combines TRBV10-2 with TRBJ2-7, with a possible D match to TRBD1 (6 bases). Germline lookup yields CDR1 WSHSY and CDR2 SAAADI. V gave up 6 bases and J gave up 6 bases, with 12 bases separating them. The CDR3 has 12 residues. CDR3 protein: CASSPGQGEQYF. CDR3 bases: TGCGCCAGCAGCCCGGGACAAGGCGAGCAGTACTTC.

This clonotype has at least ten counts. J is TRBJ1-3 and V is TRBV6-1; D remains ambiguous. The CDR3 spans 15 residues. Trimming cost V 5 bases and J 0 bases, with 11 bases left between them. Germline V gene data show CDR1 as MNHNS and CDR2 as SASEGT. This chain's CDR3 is CASSPIRHSGNTIYF. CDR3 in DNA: TGTGCCAGCAGTCCTATAAGGCACTCTGGAAACACCATATATTTT.

CDR3 sequence: CASSEEGGGNYNEQFF. The CDR3 bases are TGTGCCAGCAGTGAAGAAGGCGGGGGGAATTACAATGAGCAGTTCTTC. J is TRBJ2-1 and V is TRBV2, with 8 bases that match TRBD2. V was pared by 1 base and J by 4 bases, with 6 bases of the junction left unmatched. This CDR3 has 16 amino acids. The germline CDR1 and CDR2 sequences are SNHLY and FYNNEI.

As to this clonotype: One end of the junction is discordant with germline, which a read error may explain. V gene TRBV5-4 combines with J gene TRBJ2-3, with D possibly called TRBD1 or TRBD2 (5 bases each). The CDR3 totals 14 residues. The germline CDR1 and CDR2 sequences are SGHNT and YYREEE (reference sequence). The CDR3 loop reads CASSLGTYTDTKYF. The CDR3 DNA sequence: TGTGCCAGCAGCTTAGGGACCTACACAGATACGAAGTATTTT.

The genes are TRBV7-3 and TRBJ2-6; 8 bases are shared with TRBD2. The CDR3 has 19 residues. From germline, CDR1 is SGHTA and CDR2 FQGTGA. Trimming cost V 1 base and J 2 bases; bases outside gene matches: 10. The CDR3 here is CASSLRRGLGVAGANVLTF. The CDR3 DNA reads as TGTGCCAGCAGCTTAAGGCGGGGACTAGGGGTTGCTGGGGCCAACGTCCTGACTTTC.

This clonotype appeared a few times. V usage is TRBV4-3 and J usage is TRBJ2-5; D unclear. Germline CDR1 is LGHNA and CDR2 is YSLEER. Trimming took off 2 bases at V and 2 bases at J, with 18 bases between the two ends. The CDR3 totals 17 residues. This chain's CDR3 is CASSQRSAATLQETQYF. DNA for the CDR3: TGCGCCAGCAGCCAAAGATCGGCAGCGACCCTACAAGAGACCCAGTACTTC.

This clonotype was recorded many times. The CDR3 DNA reads TGTGCCAGCCATGAGCGATCTAGCGGGGCCTACGAGCAGTACTTC. Amino acid sequence: CASHERSSGAYEQYF. The chain is built from TRBV6-1 and TRBJ2-7; 9 bases are shared with TRBD2. Germline V gives CDR1 MNHNS, CDR2 SASEGT. The CDR3 runs 15 residues. The V segment lost 8 bases and the J segment 2 bases; nucleotides outside the gene matches: 10.